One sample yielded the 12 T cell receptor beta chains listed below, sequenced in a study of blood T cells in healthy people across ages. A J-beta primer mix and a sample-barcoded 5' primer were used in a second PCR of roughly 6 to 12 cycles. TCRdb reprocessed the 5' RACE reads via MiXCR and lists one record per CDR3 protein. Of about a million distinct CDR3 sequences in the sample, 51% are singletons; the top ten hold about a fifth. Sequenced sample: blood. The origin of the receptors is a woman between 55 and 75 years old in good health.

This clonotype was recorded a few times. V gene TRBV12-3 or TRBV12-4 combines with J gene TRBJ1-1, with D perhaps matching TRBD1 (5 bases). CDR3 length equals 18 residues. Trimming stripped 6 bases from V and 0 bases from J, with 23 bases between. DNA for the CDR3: TGTGCCAGCAGCCTATCTCCTTCATCGACAGAACTGAACACTGAAGCTTTCTTT. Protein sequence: CASSLSPSSTELNTEAFF.

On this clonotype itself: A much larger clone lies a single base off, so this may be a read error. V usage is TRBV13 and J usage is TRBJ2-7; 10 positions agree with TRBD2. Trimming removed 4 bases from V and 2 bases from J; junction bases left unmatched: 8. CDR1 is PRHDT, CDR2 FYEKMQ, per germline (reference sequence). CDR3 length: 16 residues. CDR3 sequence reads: CASSYKLSGRAYEQYF. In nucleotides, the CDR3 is TGTGCCAGCAGCTACAAATTGAGCGGGAGGGCCTACGAGCAGTACTTC. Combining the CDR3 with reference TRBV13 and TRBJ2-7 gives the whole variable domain AAGVIQSPRHLIKEKRETATLKCYPIPRHDTVYWYQQGPGQDPQFLISFYEKMQSDKGSIPDRFSAQQFSDYHSELNMSSLELGDSALYFCASSYKLSGRAYEQYFGPGTRLTVT.

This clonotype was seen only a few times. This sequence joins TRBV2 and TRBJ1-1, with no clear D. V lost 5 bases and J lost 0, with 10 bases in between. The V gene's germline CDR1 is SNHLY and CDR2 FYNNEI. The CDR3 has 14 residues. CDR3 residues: CASSPPGMNTEAFF. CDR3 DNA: TGTGCCAGCAGTCCTCCGGGGATGAACACTGAAGCTTTCTTT.

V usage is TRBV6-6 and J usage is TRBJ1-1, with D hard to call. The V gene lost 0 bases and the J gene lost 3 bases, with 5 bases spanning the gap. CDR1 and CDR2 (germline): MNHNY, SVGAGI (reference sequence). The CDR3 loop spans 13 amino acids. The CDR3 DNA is TGTGCCAGCAGTTACTCCAAGGACACTGAAGCTTTCTTT. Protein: CASSYSKDTEAFF.

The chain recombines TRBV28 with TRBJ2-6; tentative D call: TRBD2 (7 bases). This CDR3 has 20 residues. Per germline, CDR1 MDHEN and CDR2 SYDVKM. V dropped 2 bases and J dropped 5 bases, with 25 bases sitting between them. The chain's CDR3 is CASSLGLIGGGAHRANVLTF. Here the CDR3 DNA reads TGTGCCAGCAGTTTAGGCCTGATCGGAGGGGGGGCGCATCGGGCCAACGTCCTGACTTTC.

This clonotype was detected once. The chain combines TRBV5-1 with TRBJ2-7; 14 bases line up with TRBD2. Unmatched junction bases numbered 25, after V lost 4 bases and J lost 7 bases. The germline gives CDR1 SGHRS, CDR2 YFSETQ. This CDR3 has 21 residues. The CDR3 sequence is CASSQVPGLAGVPSSYNEQYF. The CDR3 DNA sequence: TGCGCCAGCAGCCAAGTCCCGGGACTAGCGGGAGTGCCGAGCTCCTACAATGAGCAGTACTTC.

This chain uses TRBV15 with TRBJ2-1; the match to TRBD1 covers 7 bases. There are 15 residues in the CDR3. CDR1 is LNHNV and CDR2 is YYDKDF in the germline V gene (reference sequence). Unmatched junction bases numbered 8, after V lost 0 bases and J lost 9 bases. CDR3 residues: CATSRDPDRLTEQFF. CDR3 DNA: TGTGCCACCAGCAGAGATCCGGACAGGTTAACTGAGCAGTTCTTC.

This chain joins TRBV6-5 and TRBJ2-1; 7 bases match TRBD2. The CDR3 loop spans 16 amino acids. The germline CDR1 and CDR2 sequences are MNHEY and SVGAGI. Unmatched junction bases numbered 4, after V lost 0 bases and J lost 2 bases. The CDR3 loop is CASSYSASGTYNEQFF. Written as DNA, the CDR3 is TGTGCCAGCAGTTACTCTGCTAGCGGCACCTACAATGAGCAGTTCTTC.

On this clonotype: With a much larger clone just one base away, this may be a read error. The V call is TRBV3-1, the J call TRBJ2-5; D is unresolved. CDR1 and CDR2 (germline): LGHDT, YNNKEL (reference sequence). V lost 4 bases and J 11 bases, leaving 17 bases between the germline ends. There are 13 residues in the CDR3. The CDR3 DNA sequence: TGTGCCAGCAGCCGGTACGAGGCCAATGAGCAGTACTTC. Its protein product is CASSRYEANEQYF.

The CDR3 loop reads CASSTSTAGLSSYNEQFF. As DNA, the CDR3 is TGTGCCAGCAGTACCTCGACAGCGGGACTGAGCTCCTACAATGAGCAGTTCTTC. The chain has TRBV11-1 and TRBJ2-1, with 7 bases lining up with TRBD2. V shed 6 bases, J shed 0 bases, and the junction held 14 bases outside the gene matches. The CDR3 runs to 18 residues. The germline V gene has CDR1 SGHAT and CDR2 FQDESV (reference sequence).

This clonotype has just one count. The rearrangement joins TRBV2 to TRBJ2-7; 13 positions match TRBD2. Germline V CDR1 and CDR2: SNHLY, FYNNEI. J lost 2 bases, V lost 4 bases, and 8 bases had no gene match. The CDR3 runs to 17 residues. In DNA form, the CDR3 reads TGTGCCAGCAGTGGTTGGACTAGCGGGAGCACAGCCTACGAGCAGTACTTC. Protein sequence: CASSGWTSGSTAYEQYF.

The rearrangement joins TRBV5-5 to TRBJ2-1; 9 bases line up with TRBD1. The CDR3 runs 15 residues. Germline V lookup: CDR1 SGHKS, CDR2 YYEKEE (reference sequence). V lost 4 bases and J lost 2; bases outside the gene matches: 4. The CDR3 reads CASSHRDRAYNEQFF. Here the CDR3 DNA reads TGTGCCAGCAGCCACCGGGACAGGGCCTACAATGAGCAGTTCTTC.